A selection of T cell receptor beta chains follows, all from one sample in a study of cytomegalovirus exposure and HLA in healthy donors. Measured with immunoSEQ multiplex PCR; TCRdb has only the in-frame clones, and not every one. Here the sample spans 120,000 to 150,000 clones, around 80% being singletons. Material: PBMCs. Receptor source: a woman in her 30s in good health and CMV-seronegative. The CDR3 runs from the conserved cysteine through the conserved F or W. The order of the fields is D gene, V gene, CDR3 protein. D genes are given only for firm matches.

. | TRBV25-1 | CASSESKGLKETQYF
. | TRBV27 | CASSAGNYYEQYF
. | TRBV6-5 | CASSLGWGGSYEQYF
. | TRBV7-2 | CASSGTAVATSTDTQYF
. | TRBV27 | CASSLLRGDYNSPLHF
. | TRBV10-2 | CASTRMAGEQYF
. | TRBV10-2 | CASTLALTGELFF
. | TRBV9 | CASSHTGRPYSGNTIYF
TRBD2 | TRBV27 | CASSFGGGPYEQYF
. | TRBV4-1 | CASSQDTAYEQYF
TRBD1 | TRBV11-2 | CASSLDPVGTGSYEQYF
. | TRBV9 | CASTLSGIEGSGYTF
TRBD1 | TRBV28 | CASSPGTGGGDTQYF
TRBD1 | TRBV29-1 | CSVGNLRDGTGAYNEQFF
TRBD2 | TRBV5-1 | CASSPVAGGDYTQYF
TRBD1 | TRBV6-6 | CASSSTTGVEAFF
. | TRBV7-3 | CASSGGRGDGNTQYF
. | TRBV5-1 | CASNLDGNYGYTF
. | TRBV27 | CASSLWGVGRGTDTFSDTQYF
. | TRBV19 | CASSIATRGEKLFF
. | TRBV25-1 | CASGVYGQNTGELFF
TRBD1 | TRBV7-2 | CASRSGTGDGELFF
. | TRBV7-9 | CASAQGQLLKLPEAFF
. | TRBV2 | CASSENQDTDGYTF
TRBD1 | TRBV6-1 | CASRRDRDYGYTF
. | TRBV27 | CASSFGQSYNEQFF
TRBD2 | TRBV10-3 | CAISAPQAGESYEQYF
. | TRBV30 | CAWKRRSRGNQPQHF
. | TRBV2 | CASSDSENTEAFF
. | TRBV11-2 | CASRGAGEKLFF
TRBD2 | TRBV10-3 | CAISERGGPHSYEQYF
TRBD2 | TRBV7-3 | CASSFTAGGPGNEQFF
. | TRBV30 | CAWSVIPPSGPRGETQYF
. | TRBV7-9 | CAGLNTGSPEKLFF
. | TRBV19 | CASSLLRGEVYTF
. | TRBV11-2 | CASSSSLLVRSTYEQYF
. | TRBV30 | CAWSPVNSPLHF
. | TRBV15 | CATSRDYMSSGNTIYF
TRBD2 | TRBV19 | CASSTTSGNSYEQYF
TRBD2 | TRBV7-3 | CASSSSRLAGSSGDEQFF
TRBD2 | TRBV7-8 | CASSGTREETQYF
TRBD1 | TRBV11-2 | CASSLYRGGYGYTF
. | TRBV5-4 | CASSSITGLDTGELFF
. | TRBV29-1 | CSVGREGTDTQYF
TRBD1 | TRBV29-1 | CSVRDRSYNEQFF